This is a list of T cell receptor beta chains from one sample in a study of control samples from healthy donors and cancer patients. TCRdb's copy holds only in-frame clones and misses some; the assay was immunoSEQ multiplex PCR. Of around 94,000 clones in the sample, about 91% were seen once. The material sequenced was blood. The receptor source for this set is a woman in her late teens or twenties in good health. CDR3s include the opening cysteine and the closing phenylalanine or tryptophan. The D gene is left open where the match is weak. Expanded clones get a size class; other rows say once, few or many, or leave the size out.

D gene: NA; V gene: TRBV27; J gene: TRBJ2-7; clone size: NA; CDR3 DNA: TGTGCCAGCAGTTACGCACTCGCCTACGAGCAGTACTTC; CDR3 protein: CASSYALAYEQYF
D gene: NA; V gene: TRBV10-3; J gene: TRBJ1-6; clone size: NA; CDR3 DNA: TGTGCCCGGGGGGGGTCCTATAATTCACCCCTCCACTTT; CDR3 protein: CARGGSYNSPLHF
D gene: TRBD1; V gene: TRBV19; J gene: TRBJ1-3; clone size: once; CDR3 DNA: TGTGCCAGTCAGGGGGCGGTGGGAAACACCATATATTTT; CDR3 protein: CASQGAVGNTIYF
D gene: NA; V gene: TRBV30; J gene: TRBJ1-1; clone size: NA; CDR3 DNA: TGTGCCTGGGGACCAGGGCTAAACACTGAAGCTTTCTTT; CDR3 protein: CAWGPGLNTEAFF
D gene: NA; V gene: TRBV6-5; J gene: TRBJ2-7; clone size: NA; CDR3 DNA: TGTGCCAGCAGTTACGGGCAGTCCTACGAGCAGTACTTC; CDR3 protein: CASSYGQSYEQYF
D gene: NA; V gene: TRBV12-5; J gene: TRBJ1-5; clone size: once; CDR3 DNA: TGTGCTAGTGGTTTGCTACAGCCCCAGCATTTT; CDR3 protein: CASGLLQPQHF
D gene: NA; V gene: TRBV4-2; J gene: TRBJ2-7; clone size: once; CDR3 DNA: TGTGCCAGCAGCCCGGAGGTTGGCAGTCCCTACGAGCAGTACTTC; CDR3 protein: CASSPEVGSPYEQYF
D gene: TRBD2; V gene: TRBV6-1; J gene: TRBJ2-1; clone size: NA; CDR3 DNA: TGTGCCAGCAGTGATTGGGAGGGGTCCTACAATGAGCAGTTCTTC; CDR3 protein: CASSDWEGSYNEQFF
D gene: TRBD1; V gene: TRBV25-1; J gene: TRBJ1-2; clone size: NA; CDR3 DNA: TGTGCCGTCGGGACAGGTCCTTATGGCTACACCTTC; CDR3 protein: CAVGTGPYGYTF
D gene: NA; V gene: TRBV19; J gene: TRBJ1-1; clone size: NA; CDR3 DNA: TGTGCCACCAGGGAGGGTTACACTGAAGCTTTCTTT; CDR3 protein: CATREGYTEAFF
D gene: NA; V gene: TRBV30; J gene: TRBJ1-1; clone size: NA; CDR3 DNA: TGTGCCTGGATTCCCGGGGAGGTTGAAGCTTTCTTT; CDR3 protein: CAWIPGEVEAFF
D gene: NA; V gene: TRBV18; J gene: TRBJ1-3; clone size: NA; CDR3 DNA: TGTGCCAGCTCACCACTTTGGGGGAGAGGAAACACCATATATTTT; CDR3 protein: CASSPLWGRGNTIYF
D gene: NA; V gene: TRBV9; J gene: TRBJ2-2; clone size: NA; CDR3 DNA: TGTGCCAGCAGCGTAAAGGCGGCTAACACCGGGGAGCTGTTTTTT; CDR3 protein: CASSVKAANTGELFF
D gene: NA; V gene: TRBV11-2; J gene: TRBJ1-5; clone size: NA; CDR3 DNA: TGTGCCAGCAGGGCAGGGGCTGGCAATCAGCCCCAGCATTTT; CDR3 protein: CASRAGAGNQPQHF
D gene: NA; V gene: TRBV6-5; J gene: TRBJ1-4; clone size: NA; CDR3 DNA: TGTGCCAGCAGTTACCGGGGGTTGGCGGGGAATGAAAAACTGTTTTTT; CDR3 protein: CASSYRGLAGNEKLFF